The rows below give T cell receptor beta chains drawn from one sample of a study of T cells in localized non-small cell lung cancer. Generated by immunoSEQ multiplex PCR, the TCRdb table keeps only in-frame clones and is missing some. The sample lists about 17,000 clones, around four fifths occurring once. The sample here was peripheral blood, taken before any cancer treatment. The receptors were sampled from a male donor older than 55 with stage III lung adenocarcinoma. Each CDR3 is given with its conserved first and last residue. D genes are given only for firm matches. Some rows mark clone size as missing; the rest say once, few, many or name a class of expanded clone.

.,TRBJ1-1,14,.,TRBV5-6,TGTGCCAGCAGCTTGTATACAGGGAGGGCTGAAGCTTTCTTT,CASSLYTGRAEAFF
once,TRBJ1-4,14,.,TRBV5-5,TGTGCCAGCAGCTCGACTTGGGCTAATGAAAAACTGTTTTTT,CASSSTWANEKLFF
.,TRBJ2-1,16,.,TRBV6-1,TGTGCCAGCAGTGAAATCGGGCAGCCCCCTTACAATGAGCAGTTCTTC,CASSEIGQPPYNEQFF
.,TRBJ2-4,14,TRBD2,TRBV5-1,TGCGCCAGCAGCTTGGGGACTAGCGGGGGGTGGCAGTACTTC,CASSLGTSGGWQYF
once,TRBJ1-1,16,.,TRBV30,TGTGCCTGGAGTGCCGACTCGGGACATATGAACACTGAAGCTTTCTTT,CAWSADSGHMNTEAFF
.,TRBJ1-1,11,.,TRBV2,TGTGCCAGCAGTTACAGAACTGAAGCTTTCTTT,CASSYRTEAFF
.,TRBJ2-7,13,.,TRBV18,TGTGCCAGCTCACCAGACGGATCCTACGAGCAGTACTTC,CASSPDGSYEQYF
once,TRBJ2-1,18,TRBD2,TRBV7-3,TGTGCCAGCAGCGCGGGACTAGCGGGGATTCACTCCTACAATGAGCAGTTCTTC,CASSAGLAGIHSYNEQFF
.,TRBJ2-1,14,.,TRBV5-1,TGCGCCAGCAGCTTGGGGGGGCGCTACAATGAGCAGTTCTTC,CASSLGGRYNEQFF
.,TRBJ2-7,16,.,TRBV12-2,TGTGCAAGTCGCTTAGAGGTGGGGAGCTACTCCTACGAGCAGTACTTC,CASRLEVGSYSYEQYF
.,TRBJ1-1,11,.,TRBV20-1,TGCAGTGCTAAGGGGCCACGTGCGGCTTTCTTT,CSAKGPRAAFF
.,TRBJ2-1,13,.,TRBV11-3,TGTGCCAGCAGCCCCGGCTCCTACAATGAGCAGTTCTTC,CASSPGSYNEQFF
.,TRBJ1-2,13,.,TRBV7-2,TGTGCCAGCAGCTTTATGGGGGGATATGGCTACACCTTC,CASSFMGGYGYTF
.,TRBJ1-2,16,TRBD1,TRBV5-1,TGCGCCGGCAGCCTAACCTCGACAGGGTCTAACTATGGCTACACCTTC,CAGSLTSTGSNYGYTF
.,TRBJ2-5,14,.,TRBV12-5,TGTGCTAGTGGTTTGGCCCAGACCCCGTCAGCATGGTACTTC,CASGLAQTPSAWYF
.,TRBJ2-3,16,.,TRBV10-2,TGCGCCAGCAGTAAAGGGGGGCCATCGCTCTCAGATACGCAGTATTTT,CASSKGGPSLSDTQYF
.,TRBJ1-5,15,TRBD1,TRBV5-8,TGTGCCAGCAGCTCCCGACAGGGAGCAGGTCAGCCCCAGCATTTT,CASSSRQGAGQPQHF
.,TRBJ1-6,15,.,TRBV13,TGTGCCAGCAGCTTATCGGTAGGACCAAATTCACCCCTCCACTTT,CASSLSVGPNSPLHF
.,TRBJ2-5,13,.,TRBV27,TGTGCCAGCAGTTTGGGGGCCCAAGAGACCCAGTACTTC,CASSLGAQETQYF
few,TRBJ2-1,10,.,TRBV7-9,TGTGCCAGCAGCTTAGGTGAGCAGTTCTTC,CASSLGEQFF
once,TRBJ2-5,14,.,TRBV5-8,TGTGCCAGCAGCCCCGGGAGCTACCAAGAGACCCAGTACTTC,CASSPGSYQETQYF
.,TRBJ2-5,15,.,TRBV15,TGTGCCACCAGCAGATACTACGGATCGCAAGAGACCCAGTACTTC,CATSRYYGSQETQYF
.,TRBJ2-3,16,TRBD2,TRBV28,TGTGCCAGCAGTCCACCGGGCGGGGGGTATGGAGATACGCAGTATTTT,CASSPPGGGYGDTQYF
.,TRBJ2-7,13,.,TRBV10-3,TGTGCCATCCAAACCGAGGGGTCCTACGAGCAGTACTTC,CAIQTEGSYEQYF
.,TRBJ1-1,13,.,TRBV7-9,TGTGCCAGCAGCACCTACAGGGACACTGAAGCTTTCTTT,CASSTYRDTEAFF
.,TRBJ1-1,14,TRBD1,TRBV10-2,TGCGCCAGCAGTGAGAGACAGGGGAGCACTGAAGCTTTCTTT,CASSERQGSTEAFF
.,TRBJ2-5,14,TRBD2,TRBV15,TGTGCCACCAGCGTCGGGGGGGGCAGCGTGACCCAGTACTTC,CATSVGGGSVTQYF
.,TRBJ2-3,16,TRBD2,TRBV7-2,TGTGCCAGCAGCTGGCTAGCGGGGGCCCTCACAGATACGCAGTATTTT,CASSWLAGALTDTQYF
once,TRBJ2-7,15,.,TRBV18,TGTGCCAGCTCACCACCGAGTTTGGGGGCCTCTGAGCAGTACTTC,CASSPPSLGASEQYF
.,TRBJ2-3,17,TRBD2,TRBV14,TGTGCCAGCAGCCAGACTCGGACTAGCGGGTTCACAGATACGCAGTATTTT,CASSQTRTSGFTDTQYF
.,TRBJ1-2,22,TRBD1,TRBV29-1,TGCAGCGTTGCACGGATGCCTGGGGGCAGAATGACAGGGGGCAGAGCTAACTATGGCTACACCTTC,CSVARMPGGRMTGGRANYGYTF
.,TRBJ1-2,16,.,TRBV6-5,TGTGCCAGCAGTTACTCAGAATCGGCTGCCTTAAGGGGCTACACCTTC,CASSYSESAALRGYTF
.,TRBJ2-2,16,TRBD2,TRBV7-8,TGTGCCAGCAGCTTTTCGACTAGCGGGGTGACCGGGGAGCTGTTTTTT,CASSFSTSGVTGELFF
.,TRBJ2-5,11,.,TRBV20-1,TGCAGTGCCCACAGGGATGAGACCCAGTACTTC,CSAHRDETQYF
.,TRBJ2-2,12,.,TRBV7-3,TGTGCCAGCAGCACTTACACCGGGGAGCTGTTTTTT,CASSTYTGELFF
.,TRBJ1-2,15,TRBD1,TRBV9,TGTGCCAGCAGCATAATCGGGACAGCCAATTATGGCTACACCTTC,CASSIIGTANYGYTF
.,TRBJ2-2,14,.,TRBV6-1,TGTGCCAGCAAGCAAGGTATAAACACCGGGGAGCTGTTTTTT,CASKQGINTGELFF
few,TRBJ2-7,11,.,TRBV9,TGTGCCAGCAGCGGGGGGAGAGAGCAGTACTTC,CASSGGREQYF
.,TRBJ1-5,15,TRBD1,TRBV19,TGTGCCAGTATCCACACAGGGGGAGGTGATCAGCCCCAGCATTTT,CASIHTGGGDQPQHF
.,TRBJ1-3,14,.,TRBV19,TGTGCCAGTAGTCCCTCAGGGACTGGAAACACCATATATTTT,CASSPSGTGNTIYF
once,TRBJ2-1,14,.,TRBV4-1,TGCGCCAGCAGCCTACTTCTACAGGACAATGAGCAGTTCTTC,CASSLLLQDNEQFF
.,TRBJ2-3,14,.,TRBV2,TGTGCCAGCAACCTGGGGGCCCTAGAAACTACGCAGTATTTT,CASNLGALETTQYF
.,TRBJ1-2,13,.,TRBV10-3,TGTGCCATCAGTCGGCAGGCGGGCTATGGCTACACCTTC,CAISRQAGYGYTF
once,TRBJ2-7,14,TRBD2,TRBV13,TGTGCCAGCAACCTCCGGGGGGGCTTCTACGAGCAGTACTTC,CASNLRGGFYEQYF
.,TRBJ1-4,15,TRBD1,TRBV7-2,TGTGCCAGCAGCACCCAGACAGGGCCTAATGAAAAACTGTTTTTT,CASSTQTGPNEKLFF
.,TRBJ1-6,15,.,TRBV10-3,TGTGCCATCAGTGATCCGGGGACCGGCAATTCACCCCTCCACTTT,CAISDPGTGNSPLHF
.,TRBJ2-1,15,TRBD1,TRBV7-9,TGTGCCAGTTCACCATGGGACAGGGATTTCGATGAGCAGTTCTTC,CASSPWDRDFDEQFF
.,TRBJ1-1,15,.,TRBV10-3,TGTGCCATCAGGTCATTCGGCGAACACAACACTGAAGCTTTCTTT,CAIRSFGEHNTEAFF
.,TRBJ1-3,11,.,TRBV6-1,TGTGCCAGCAGTATGGAAAACACCATATATTTT,CASSMENTIYF
.,TRBJ2-7,15,.,TRBV6-1,TGTGCCAGCAGTCCGGACAGGCGGGGGGCTTACGAGCAGTACTTC,CASSPDRRGAYEQYF
once,TRBJ2-1,14,.,TRBV30,TGTGCCTGGAGTGTAGGGTGGGTCGCGGGTGAGCAGTTCTTC,CAWSVGWVAGEQFF
once,TRBJ2-3,15,.,TRBV14,TGTGCCAGCAGCCCTACGGACAGAAACCACGATACGCAGTATTTT,CASSPTDRNHDTQYF
.,TRBJ2-7,15,TRBD2,TRBV4-1,TGCGCCAGCAGCCAAGAAAGCCTAGCGGCCTACGAGCAGTACTTC,CASSQESLAAYEQYF
few,TRBJ1-5,14,.,TRBV6-1,TGTGCCAGCAGTGAACTGAATAACAATCAGCCCCAGCATTTT,CASSELNNNQPQHF
.,TRBJ1-1,12,.,TRBV7-9,TGTGCCAGCAGCTTTCCGAACACTGAAGCTTTCTTT,CASSFPNTEAFF
.,TRBJ2-7,13,.,TRBV11-1,TGTGCCAGCAGCCCATTGAACGGCTACGAGCAGTACTTC,CASSPLNGYEQYF
.,TRBJ2-7,14,.,TRBV5-1,TGCGCCAGCAGCTTGTGGTCTATGTCCTACGAGCAGTACTTC,CASSLWSMSYEQYF
.,TRBJ2-2,13,.,TRBV6-5,TGTGCCAGCGGTTCACCGAACACCGGGGAGCTGTTTTTT,CASGSPNTGELFF
.,TRBJ1-2,13,.,TRBV6-5,TGTGCCAGCAGTAGAGACAGGTTTGATGGCTACACCTTC,CASSRDRFDGYTF
once,TRBJ2-3,14,.,TRBV12-5,TGTGCTAGTGGTTTGGTTGTGAGGACAGATACGCAGTATTTT,CASGLVVRTDTQYF